The clone carrying this T cell receptor beta chain was counted a few times. Its antigen is unidentified. Quantitative 5'-RACE with molecular barcodes was used to make the TCR beta libraries. TCRdb analysed the 5' RACE reads with MiXCR anew, one entry per CDR3 protein. The repertoire consists of roughly 260,000 distinct CDR3 sequences, with 20% occurring once and the leading ten covering roughly 7.3%. This specimen belongs to a study of CD8 T cells in ankylosing spondylitis. Germline-derived CDR1 and CDR2 are DFQATT and SNEGSKA (reference sequence). The ends lost 3 bases at V and 4 bases at J; junction bases unmatched: 12. The CDR3 sequence is 16 residues long. Study findings and constraints: Within ankylosing spondylitis blood, a TCR beta motif made up of several highly homologous variants appeared to be characteristic. Earlier authors reported some of these motif variants in reactive arthritis synovial fluid and blood.

The receptor's source is a male donor with ankylosing spondylitis or in good health (not recorded which). The chain combines TRBV20-1 with TRBJ2-5; 9 bases match TRBD2. Sequencing input: blood, either unsorted or a sorted T cell fraction (not recorded which). The CDR3 region has the DNA TGCAGTGCTAGTATCCCAGGGCCTAGCGGGACAGAGACCCAGTACTTC. Translation gives CSASIPGPSGTETQYF.